The present TCR beta chain was sequenced within a study of cytomegalovirus exposure and HLA in healthy donors. General study findings and limits: HLA allele associations emerged for about 16,000 TCR beta sequences in a later analysis, at 0.05 false discovery rate. Highly shared sequence variants in one cluster were likely a sequencing artifact.

Points on this clone: Its specificity is not known.

A multiplex PCR was run with 60 Vbeta primers and 13 Jbeta primers. Authors' methods: The authors later counted approximately 80 million unique TCR beta chains, approximately 12 million of them shared. Data came from immunoSEQ multiplex PCR; TCRdb stores just in-frame clones and leaves some out. The V and J calls and clone size come from that table; D and trimming were worked out from the DNA. The sample consists of approximately 300,000 clones, roughly 80% of them appearing once. Trimming cost V 1 base and J 4 bases; bases outside gene matches: 22. Germline CDR1 reads MNHNS; CDR2 reads SASEGT. The length of the CDR3 is 20 residues.

This chain uses TRBV6-1 with TRBJ2-7; TRBD2 matches at 7 bases. This sequence originates from a girl aged 2 to 9 in good health and CMV-seronegative. Sequenced sample: PBMCs. CDR3 nucleotides: TGTGCCAGCAGTGAAGAAGAGTCCGGGCCGGGCGGGAGACCCTGGTACGAGCAGTACTTC. Its translation: CASSEEESGPGGRPWYEQYF.